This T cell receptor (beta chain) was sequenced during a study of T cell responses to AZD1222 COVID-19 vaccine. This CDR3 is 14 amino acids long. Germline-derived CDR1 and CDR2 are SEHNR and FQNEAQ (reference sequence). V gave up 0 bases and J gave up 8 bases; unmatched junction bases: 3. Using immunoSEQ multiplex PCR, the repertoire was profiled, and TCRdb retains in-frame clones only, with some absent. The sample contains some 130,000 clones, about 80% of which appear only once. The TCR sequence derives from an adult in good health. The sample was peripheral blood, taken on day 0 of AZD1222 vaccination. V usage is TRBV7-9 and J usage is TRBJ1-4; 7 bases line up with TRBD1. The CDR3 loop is CASSLAGGKEKLFF. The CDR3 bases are TGTGCCAGCAGCTTAGCAGGGGGCAAGGAAAAACTGTTTTTT.